These 6 T cell receptor beta chains originate from one sample sequenced in a study of brain metastases from non-small cell lung cancer. Clones were sequenced by immunoSEQ multiplex PCR, and TCRdb holds only the in-frame ones, with some missing. The repertoire holds around 730 clones, with more than 75% as singletons. Material for sequencing was tumor-adjacent normal tissue. These receptors were taken from a donor at least 40 years old with non-small cell lung cancer.

V is TRBV2 and J is TRBJ2-7, with 7 nucleotides matching TRBD1. The CDR3 runs to 13 residues. The V segment lost 6 bases and the J segment 3 bases; nucleotides outside the gene matches: 5. CDR1 is SNHLY, CDR2 FYNNEI, per germline. The CDR3 loop is CASRTGIIYEQYF. The CDR3 DNA follows: TGTGCCAGCAGGACAGGGATAATCTACGAGCAGTACTTC.

This clone appeared a single time. The chain is built from TRBV6-5 and TRBJ2-2; TRBD2 agrees at 9 bases. CDR1 is MNHEY and CDR2 is SVGAGI in the germline V gene. After removal of 7 bases from V and 7 bases from J, the junction contained 10 bases not matched to a gene. This CDR3 is 15 amino acids long. As DNA, the CDR3 is TGTGCCAGCAAAGGCGGGGGGGCCATCGTCGGGGAGCTGTTTTTT. Amino acid sequence: CASKGGGAIVGELFF.

The chain is built from TRBV12-3 or TRBV12-4 and TRBJ2-3; D is unresolved. V shed 3 bases and J shed 5 bases, with 6 bases lying between them. The CDR3 totals 12 residues. The CDR3 bases are TGTGCCAGCAGTTTGTCGGTAGATACGCAGTATTTT. Its translation: CASSLSVDTQYF.

By share, this clone ranks as hyperexpanded (1% or more). The same CDR3 also results from other DNA sequences found in this sample. This chain uses TRBV9 with TRBJ1-3; D is undetermined. The CDR3 has 17 amino acids. The germline V and J ends were trimmed by 1 base and 2 bases, with 16 bases remaining between them. The germline V gene encodes CDR1 SGDLS and CDR2 YYNGEE. The CDR3 bases are TGTGCCAGCAGCGTAAGAGGAGACGCCGGAGCTGGAAACACCATATATTTT. This codes for CASSVRGDAGAGNTIYF.

This clone was counted between two and nine times. Other DNA sequences in the sample encode the same CDR3. The gene calls are TRBV4-2 and TRBJ2-1; D is undetermined. V lost 2 bases, J lost 0 bases, and 11 bases lay in between. CDR3 length: 16 amino acids. The germline CDR1 and CDR2 sequences are LGHNA and YNFKEQ. In DNA, the CDR3 is TGTGCCAGCAGCCAATTCCACGAGAGCTCCTACAATGAGCAGTTCTTC. It translates to CASSQFHESSYNEQFF.

This chain links TRBV5-5 with TRBJ2-1, with TRBD1 identical over 7 bases. Germline CDR1 is SGHKS and CDR2 is YYEKEE (reference sequence). The CDR3 is made up of 15 amino acids. The junction had 8 bases not matched to a gene; V was cut back by 2 bases and J by 6 bases. CDR3 coding DNA: TGTGCCAGCAGCTTCGTGCCGGGACAGCCCAATGAGCAGTTCTTC. As protein: CASSFVPGQPNEQFF.